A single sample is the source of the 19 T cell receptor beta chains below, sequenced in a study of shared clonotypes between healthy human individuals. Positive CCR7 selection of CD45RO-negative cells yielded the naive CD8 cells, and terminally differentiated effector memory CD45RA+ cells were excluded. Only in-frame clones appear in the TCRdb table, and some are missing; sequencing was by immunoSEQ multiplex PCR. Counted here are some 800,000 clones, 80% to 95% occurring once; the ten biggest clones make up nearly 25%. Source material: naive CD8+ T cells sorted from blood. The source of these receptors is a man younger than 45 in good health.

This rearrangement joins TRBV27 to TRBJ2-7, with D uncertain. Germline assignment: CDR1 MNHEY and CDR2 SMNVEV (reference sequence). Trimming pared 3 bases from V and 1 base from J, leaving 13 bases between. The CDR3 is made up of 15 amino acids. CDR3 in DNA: TGTGCCAGCAGTTTGGTGAAATCGAGGTCCTACGAGCAGTACTTC. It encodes CASSLVKSRSYEQYF.

This CDR3 reads CASSTLTSGSGETQYF. The CDR3 DNA reads TGTGCCAGTAGTACACTGACTAGCGGGAGCGGGGAGACCCAGTACTTC. The chain has TRBV19 and TRBJ2-5, with 12 positions matching TRBD2. Germline CDR1 LNHDA, CDR2 SQIVND (reference sequence). With V trimmed by 4 bases and J by 5 bases, 8 bases remained unmatched. The CDR3 sequence is 16 residues long.

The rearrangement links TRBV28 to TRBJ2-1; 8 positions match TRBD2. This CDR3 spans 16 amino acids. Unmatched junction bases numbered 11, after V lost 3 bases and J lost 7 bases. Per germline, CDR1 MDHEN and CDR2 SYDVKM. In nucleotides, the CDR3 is TGTGCCAGCAGTTTTAGAGCGGGAGTGTCCCGTAATGAGCAGTTCTTC. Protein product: CASSFRAGVSRNEQFF.

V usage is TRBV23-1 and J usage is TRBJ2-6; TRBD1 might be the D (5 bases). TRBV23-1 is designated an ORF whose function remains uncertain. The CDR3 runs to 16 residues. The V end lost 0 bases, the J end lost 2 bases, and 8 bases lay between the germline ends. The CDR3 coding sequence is TGCGCCAGCAGTCAATCCGGCAGGGCTGGGGCCAACGTCCTGACTTTC. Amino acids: CASSQSGRAGANVLTF.

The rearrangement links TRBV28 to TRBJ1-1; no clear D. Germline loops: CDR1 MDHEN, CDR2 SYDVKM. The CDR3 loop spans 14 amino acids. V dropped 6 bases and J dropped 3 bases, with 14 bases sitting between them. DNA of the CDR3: TGTGCCAGCAGCCCTGCTGATTTTCACACTGAAGCTTTCTTT. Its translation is CASSPADFHTEAFF.

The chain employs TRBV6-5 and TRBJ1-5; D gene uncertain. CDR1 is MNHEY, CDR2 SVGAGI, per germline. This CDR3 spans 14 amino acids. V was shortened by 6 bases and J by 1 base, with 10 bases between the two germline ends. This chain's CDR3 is CASSPARSNQPQHF. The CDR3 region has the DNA TGTGCCAGCAGCCCCGCAAGGAGCAATCAGCCCCAGCATTTT.

CDR3: CASSPSEGGWGKNEQFF. DNA of the CDR3: TGTGCCAGCAGCCCCTCCGAGGGTGGGTGGGGTAAGAATGAGCAGTTCTTC. V gene TRBV11-2 combines with J gene TRBJ2-1; D might be TRBD2 (5 bases). V was clipped by 5 bases and J by 7 bases, with 24 bases between them. Germline CDR1 reads SGHAT; CDR2 reads FQNNGV. The CDR3 covers 17 residues.

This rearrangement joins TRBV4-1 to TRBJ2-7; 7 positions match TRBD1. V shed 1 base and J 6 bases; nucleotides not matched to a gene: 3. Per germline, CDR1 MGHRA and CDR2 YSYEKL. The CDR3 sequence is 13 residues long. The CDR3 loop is CASSQGTGAEQYF. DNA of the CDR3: TGCGCCAGCAGCCAAGGTACAGGGGCCGAGCAGTACTTC.

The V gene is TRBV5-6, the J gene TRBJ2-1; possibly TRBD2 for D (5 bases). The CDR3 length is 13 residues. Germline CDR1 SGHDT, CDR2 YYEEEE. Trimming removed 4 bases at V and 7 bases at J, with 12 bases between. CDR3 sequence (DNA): TGTGCCAGCAGCGACACCGAGGGTAATGAGCAGTTCTTC. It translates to CASSDTEGNEQFF. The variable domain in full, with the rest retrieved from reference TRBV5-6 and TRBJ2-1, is DAGVTQSPTHLIKTRGQQVTLRCSPKSGHDTVSWYQQALGQGPQFIFQYYEEEERQRGNFPDRFSGHQFPNYSSELNVNALLLGDSALYLCASSDTEGNEQFFGPGTRLTVL.

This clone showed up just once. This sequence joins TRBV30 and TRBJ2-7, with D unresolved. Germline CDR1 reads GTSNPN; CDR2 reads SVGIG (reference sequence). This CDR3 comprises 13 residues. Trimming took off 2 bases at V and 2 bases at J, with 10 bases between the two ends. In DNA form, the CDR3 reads TGTGCCTGGAGTTCTGGTCTCCCCTACGAGCAGTACTTC. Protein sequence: CAWSSGLPYEQYF.

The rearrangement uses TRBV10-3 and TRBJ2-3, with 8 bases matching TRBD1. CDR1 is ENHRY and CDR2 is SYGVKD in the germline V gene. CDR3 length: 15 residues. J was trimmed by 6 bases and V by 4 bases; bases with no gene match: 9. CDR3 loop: CAISGKTGEADTQYF. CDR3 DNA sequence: TGTGCCATCAGTGGGAAGACAGGGGAGGCGGATACGCAGTATTTT.

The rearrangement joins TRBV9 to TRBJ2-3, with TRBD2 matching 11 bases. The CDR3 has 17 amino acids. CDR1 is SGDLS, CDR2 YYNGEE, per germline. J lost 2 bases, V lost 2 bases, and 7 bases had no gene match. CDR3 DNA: TGTGCCAGCAGCGTTGCCGGGACTAGCGGAAACACAGATACGCAGTATTTT. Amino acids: CASSVAGTSGNTDTQYF.

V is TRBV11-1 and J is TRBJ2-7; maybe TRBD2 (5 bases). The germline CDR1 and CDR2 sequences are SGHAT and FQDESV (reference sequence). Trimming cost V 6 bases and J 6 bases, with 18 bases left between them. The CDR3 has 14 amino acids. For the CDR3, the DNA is TGTGCCAGCAGTAGCAGGCTAAGAGAGGGCGAGCAGTACTTC. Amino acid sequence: CASSSRLREGEQYF.

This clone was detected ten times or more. The CDR3 coding sequence is TGTGCCAGCAGTTCCCCTAGTCAAAATGAGCAGTTCTTC. Translation gives CASSSPSQNEQFF. The chain is built from TRBV28 and TRBJ2-1; unclear D gene. The germline CDR1 and CDR2 sequences are MDHEN and SYDVKM. This CDR3 comprises 13 residues. V gave up 4 bases and J gave up 7 bases, with 11 bases separating them.

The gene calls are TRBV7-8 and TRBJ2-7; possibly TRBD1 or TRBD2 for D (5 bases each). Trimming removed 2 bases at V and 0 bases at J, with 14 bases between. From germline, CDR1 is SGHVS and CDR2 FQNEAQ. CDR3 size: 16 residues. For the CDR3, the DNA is TGTGCCAGCAGCTTAAGGGGTGTGGGAGTCTCCTACGAGCAGTACTTC. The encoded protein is CASSLRGVGVSYEQYF.

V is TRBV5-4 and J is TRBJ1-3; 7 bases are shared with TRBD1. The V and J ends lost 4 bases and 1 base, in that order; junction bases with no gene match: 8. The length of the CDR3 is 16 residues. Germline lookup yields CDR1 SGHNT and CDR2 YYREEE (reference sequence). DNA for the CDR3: TGTGCCAGCAGCACGGAGGGGGCGTATTCTGGAAACACCATATATTTT. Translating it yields CASSTEGAYSGNTIYF.

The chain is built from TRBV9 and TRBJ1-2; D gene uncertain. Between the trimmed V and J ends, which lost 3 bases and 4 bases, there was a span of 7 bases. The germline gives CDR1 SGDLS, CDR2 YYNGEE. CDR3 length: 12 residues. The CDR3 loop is CASSAQAYGYTF. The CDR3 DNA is TGTGCCAGCAGCGCGCAGGCCTATGGCTACACCTTC.

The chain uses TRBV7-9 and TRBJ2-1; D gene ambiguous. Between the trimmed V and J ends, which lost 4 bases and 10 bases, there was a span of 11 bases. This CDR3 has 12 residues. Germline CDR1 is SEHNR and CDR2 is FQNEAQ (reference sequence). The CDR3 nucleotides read TGTGCCAGCAGCTACTATCAAGGGGAGCAGTTCTTC. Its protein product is CASSYYQGEQFF.

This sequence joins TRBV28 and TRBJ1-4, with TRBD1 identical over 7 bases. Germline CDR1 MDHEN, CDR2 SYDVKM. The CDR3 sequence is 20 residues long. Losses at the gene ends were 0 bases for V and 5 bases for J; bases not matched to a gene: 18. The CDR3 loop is CASSLWARGRSTTGNEKLFF. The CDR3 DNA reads TGTGCCAGCAGTTTATGGGCCCGGGGGAGGTCGACGACAGGGAATGAAAAACTGTTTTTT.